The clone carrying this TCR beta chain was recorded once. TCR beta VDJ combinations and CDR3 sequences were profiled from genomic DNA. TCRdb called the reads again in MiXCR, with one record for every CDR3 protein. The table has about 210,000 distinct CDR3 sequences, roughly 35% seen once. Germline assignment: CDR1 SNHLY and CDR2 FYNNEI. This CDR3 spans 15 amino acids. Trimming took 2 bases from V and 8 from J; bases not matched to a gene: 3. This specimen belongs to a study of CD8+CD57+ T cells in acquired aplastic anemia. The sequenced material came from sorted CD4+, CD8+, or CD8+CD57+ T cells (not recorded which) from PBMCs. The rearrangement links TRBV2 to TRBJ2-1, with 13 bases identical to TRBD2. The receptor was derived from a human donor in good health, serving as a control. This chain's CDR3 is CASSEWTSGGDEQFF. CDR3 DNA sequence: TGTGCCAGCAGTGAATGGACTAGCGGGGGCGATGAGCAGTTCTTC. The whole variable domain, remainder taken from reference TRBV2 and TRBJ2-1, is EPEVTQTPSHQVTQMGQEVILRCVPISNHLYFYWYRQILGQKVEFLVSFYNNEISEKSEIFDDQFSVERPDGSNFTLKIRSTKLEDSAMYFCASSEWTSGGDEQFFGPGTRLTVL.